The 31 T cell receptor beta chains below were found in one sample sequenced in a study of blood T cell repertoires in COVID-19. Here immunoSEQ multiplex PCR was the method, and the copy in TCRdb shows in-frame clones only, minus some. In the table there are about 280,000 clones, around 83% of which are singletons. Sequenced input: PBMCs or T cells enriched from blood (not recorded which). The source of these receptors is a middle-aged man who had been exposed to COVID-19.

The CDR3 DNA follows: TGTGCCAGCAGCAGCTTAGCGGGAGGGTACAATGAGCAGTTCTTC. Amino acid sequence: CASSSLAGGYNEQFF. This rearrangement joins TRBV9 to TRBJ2-1; TRBD2 aligns across 11 bases. V was clipped by 4 bases and J by 4 bases; unmatched bases: 4. In germline, CDR1 is SGDLS, CDR2 YYNGEE. The CDR3 contains 15 residues.

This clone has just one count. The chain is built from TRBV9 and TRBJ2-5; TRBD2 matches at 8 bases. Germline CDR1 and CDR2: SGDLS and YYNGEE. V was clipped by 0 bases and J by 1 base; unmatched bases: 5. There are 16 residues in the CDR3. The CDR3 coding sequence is TGTGCCAGCAGCGTAGGCAGCGGGGGCATCCAAGAGACCCAGTACTTC. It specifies CASSVGSGGIQETQYF.

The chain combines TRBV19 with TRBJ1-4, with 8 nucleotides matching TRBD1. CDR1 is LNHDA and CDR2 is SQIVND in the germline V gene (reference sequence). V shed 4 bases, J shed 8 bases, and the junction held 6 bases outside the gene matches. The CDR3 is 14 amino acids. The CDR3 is CASSRGTGGEKLFF. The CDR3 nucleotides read TGTGCCAGTAGTAGGGGGACAGGAGGAGAAAAACTGTTTTTT. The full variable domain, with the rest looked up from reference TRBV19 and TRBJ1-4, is DGGITQSPKYLFRKEGQNVTLSCEQNLNHDAMYWYRQDPGQGLRLIYYSQIVNDFQKGDIAEGYSVSREKKESFPLTVTSAQKNPTAFYLCASSRGTGGEKLFFGSGTQLSVL.

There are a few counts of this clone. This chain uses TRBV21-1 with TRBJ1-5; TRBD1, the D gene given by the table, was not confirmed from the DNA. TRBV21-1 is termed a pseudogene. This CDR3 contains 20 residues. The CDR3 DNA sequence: TGTGCCAGCTTCCGTAGAGGGGGACAGGAACCGATTCTTACGCGTCAGCCCCAGCATTTT. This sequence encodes CASFRRGGQEPILTRQPQHF.

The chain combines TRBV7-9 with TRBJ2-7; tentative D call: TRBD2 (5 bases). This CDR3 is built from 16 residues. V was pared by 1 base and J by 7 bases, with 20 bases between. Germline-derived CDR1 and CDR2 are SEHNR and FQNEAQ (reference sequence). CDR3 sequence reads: CASSLDYSGSPLEQYF. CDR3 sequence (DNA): TGTGCCAGCAGCTTAGATTACTCGGGATCCCCATTGGAGCAGTACTTC.

In DNA, the CDR3 is TGTGCCAGCGTGAGAGGACAGGGGGCTAATCAGCCCCAGCATTTT. It is translated as CASVRGQGANQPQHF. The chain has TRBV6-5 and TRBJ1-5; the match to TRBD1 covers 11 bases. Germline CDR1 reads MNHEY; CDR2 reads SVGAGI. CDR3 length: 15 residues. After removal of 8 bases from V and 4 bases from J, the junction contained 7 bases not matched to a gene.

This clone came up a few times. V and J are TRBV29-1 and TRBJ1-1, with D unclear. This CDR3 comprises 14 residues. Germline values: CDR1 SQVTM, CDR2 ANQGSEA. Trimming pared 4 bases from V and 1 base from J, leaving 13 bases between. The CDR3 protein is CSVVGRHRNTEAFF. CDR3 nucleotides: TGCAGCGTTGTTGGTCGTCACAGGAACACTGAAGCTTTCTTT. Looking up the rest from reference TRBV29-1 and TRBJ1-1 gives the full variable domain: SAVISQKPSRDICQRGTSLTIQCQVDSQVTMMFWYRQQPGQSLTLIATANQGSEATYESGFVIDKFPISRPNLTFSTLTVSNMSPEDSSIYLCSVVGRHRNTEAFFGQGTRLTVV.

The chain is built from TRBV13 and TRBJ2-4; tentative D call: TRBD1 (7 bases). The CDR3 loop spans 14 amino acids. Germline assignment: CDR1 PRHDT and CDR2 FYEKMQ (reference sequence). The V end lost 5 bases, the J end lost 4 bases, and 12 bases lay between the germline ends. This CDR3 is CASSPQGRKNIQYF. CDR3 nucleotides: TGTGCCAGCAGCCCACAGGGGAGGAAAAACATTCAGTACTTC.

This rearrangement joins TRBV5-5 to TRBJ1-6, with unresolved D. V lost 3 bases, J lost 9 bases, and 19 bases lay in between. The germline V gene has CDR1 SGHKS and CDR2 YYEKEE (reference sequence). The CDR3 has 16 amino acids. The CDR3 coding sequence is TGTGCCAGCAGCTCGGTTGTGTTTGTTCGTGCTTCACCCCTCCACTTT. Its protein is CASSSVVFVRASPLHF.

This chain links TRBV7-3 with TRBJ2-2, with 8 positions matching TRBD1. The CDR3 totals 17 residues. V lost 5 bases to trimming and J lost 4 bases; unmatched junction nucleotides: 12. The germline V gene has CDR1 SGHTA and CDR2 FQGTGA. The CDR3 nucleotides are TGTGCCAGCAGCCCCGGGGCAGGGGGCGGGGTCACCGGGGAGCTGTTTTTT. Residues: CASSPGAGGGVTGELFF.

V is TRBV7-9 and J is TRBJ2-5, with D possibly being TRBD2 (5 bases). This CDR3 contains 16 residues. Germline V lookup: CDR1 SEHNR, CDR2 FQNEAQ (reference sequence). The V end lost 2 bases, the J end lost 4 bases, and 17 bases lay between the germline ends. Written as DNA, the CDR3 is TGTGCCAGCAGCTTACCTCAAAGGGAGTCCCGAGAGACCCAGTACTTC. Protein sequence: CASSLPQRESRETQYF.

The CDR3 coding sequence is TGTGCCACGAGCGACAGGGTCGAGCCCCAGCATTTT. It encodes CATSDRVEPQHF. The gene calls are TRBV15 and TRBJ1-5, with 7 nucleotides matching TRBD1. The CDR3 has 12 residues. With 9 bases clipped from V and 8 bases from J, the junction kept 7 bases outside the gene matches. The V gene's germline CDR1 is LNHNV and CDR2 YYDKDF (reference sequence).

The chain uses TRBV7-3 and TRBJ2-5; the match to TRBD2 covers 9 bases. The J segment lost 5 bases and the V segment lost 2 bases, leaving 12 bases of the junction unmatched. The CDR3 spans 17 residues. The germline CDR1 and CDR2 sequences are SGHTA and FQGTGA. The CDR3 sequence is CASSLGTLAGAGETQYF. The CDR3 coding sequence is TGTGCCAGCAGCTTAGGGACCTTAGCGGGAGCTGGGGAGACCCAGTACTTC.

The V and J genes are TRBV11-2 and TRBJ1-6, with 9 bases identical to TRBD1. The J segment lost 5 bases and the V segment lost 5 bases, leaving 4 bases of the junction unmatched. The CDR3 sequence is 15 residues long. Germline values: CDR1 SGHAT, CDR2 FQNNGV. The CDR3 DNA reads TGTGCCAGCAGCCTTCGGACAGGGGATAATTCACCCCTCCACTTT. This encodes CASSLRTGDNSPLHF.

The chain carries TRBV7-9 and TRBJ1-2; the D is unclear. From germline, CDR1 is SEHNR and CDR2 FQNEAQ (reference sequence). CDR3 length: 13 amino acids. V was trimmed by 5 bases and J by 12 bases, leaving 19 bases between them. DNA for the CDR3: TGTGCCAGCAGCGGAGGGTCGGGTGGGTTCCACACCTTC. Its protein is CASSGGSGGFHTF.

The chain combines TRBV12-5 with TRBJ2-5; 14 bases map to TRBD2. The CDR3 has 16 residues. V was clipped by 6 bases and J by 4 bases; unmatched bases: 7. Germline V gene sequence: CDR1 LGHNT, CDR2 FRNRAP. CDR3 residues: CASGTPGLAGAETQYF. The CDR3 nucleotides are TGTGCTAGTGGGACACCGGGACTAGCGGGAGCAGAGACCCAGTACTTC.

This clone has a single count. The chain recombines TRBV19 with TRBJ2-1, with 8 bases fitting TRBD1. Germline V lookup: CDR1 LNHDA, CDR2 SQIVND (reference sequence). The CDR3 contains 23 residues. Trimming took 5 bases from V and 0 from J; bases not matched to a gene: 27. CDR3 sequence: CASSARTGRRVPFPTSSYNEQFF. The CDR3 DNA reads TGTGCCAGTAGTGCCCGGACAGGGCGACGGGTCCCCTTCCCCACAAGCTCCTACAATGAGCAGTTCTTC.

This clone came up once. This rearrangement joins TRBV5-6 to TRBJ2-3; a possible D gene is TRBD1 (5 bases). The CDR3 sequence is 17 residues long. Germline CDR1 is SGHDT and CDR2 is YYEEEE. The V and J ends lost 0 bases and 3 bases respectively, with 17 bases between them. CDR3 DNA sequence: TGTGCCAGCAGCTTGGTTTCCGGACAAATGGCGACAGATACGCAGTATTTT. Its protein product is CASSLVSGQMATDTQYF.

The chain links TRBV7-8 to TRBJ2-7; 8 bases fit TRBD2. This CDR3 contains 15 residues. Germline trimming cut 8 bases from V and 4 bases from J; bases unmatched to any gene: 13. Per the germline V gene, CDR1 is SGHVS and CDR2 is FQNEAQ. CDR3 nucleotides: TGTGCCAGCGGCGGGCAGGCTAGCGGGCAATACGAGCAGTACTTC. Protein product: CASGGQASGQYEQYF.

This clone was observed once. DNA for the CDR3: TGTGCCACCAGTGATACAGGGAAAAGGCACAATGAGCAGTTCTTC. It yields the protein CATSDTGKRHNEQFF. The chain couples TRBV24-1 to TRBJ2-1; a possible D gene is TRBD1 (6 bases). This CDR3 region has 15 residues. The germline V gene encodes CDR1 KGHDR and CDR2 SFDVKD. Trimming stripped 3 bases from V and 5 bases from J, with 13 bases between.

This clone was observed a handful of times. The chain's CDR3 is CASSLPGTISNEQFF. The CDR3 nucleotides read TGTGCCAGCAGCTTACCCGGGACTATCTCTAATGAGCAGTTCTTC. The chain employs TRBV11-3 and TRBJ2-1, with 7 bases fitting TRBD2. Trimming cost V 2 bases and J 7 bases; bases outside gene matches: 8. Germline lookup yields CDR1 SGHNT and CDR2 YENEEA. The CDR3 has 15 residues.

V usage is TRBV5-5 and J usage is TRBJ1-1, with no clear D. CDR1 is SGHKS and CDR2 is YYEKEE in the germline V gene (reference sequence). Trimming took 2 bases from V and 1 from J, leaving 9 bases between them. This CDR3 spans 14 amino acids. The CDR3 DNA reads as TGTGCCAGCAGCTTTCAGGCGGGGAACACTGAAGCTTTCTTT. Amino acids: CASSFQAGNTEAFF.

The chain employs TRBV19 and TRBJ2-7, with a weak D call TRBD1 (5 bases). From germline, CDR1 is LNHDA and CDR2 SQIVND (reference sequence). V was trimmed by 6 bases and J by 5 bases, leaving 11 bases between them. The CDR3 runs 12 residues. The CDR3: CASSHPGNEQYF. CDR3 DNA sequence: TGTGCCAGTAGCCACCCAGGGAACGAGCAGTACTTC.

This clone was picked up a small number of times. The CDR3, as DNA: TGTGCCAGCAGCTTAGAACGAGGAGAAAGCGCGAATCTCCATCCTTACGAGCAGTACTTC. Translation gives CASSLERGESANLHPYEQYF. The chain joins TRBV11-3 to TRBJ2-7; no clear D gene. V was pared by 0 bases and J by 4 bases, with 28 bases between. CDR3 length: 20 residues. From germline, CDR1 is SGHNT and CDR2 YENEEA.

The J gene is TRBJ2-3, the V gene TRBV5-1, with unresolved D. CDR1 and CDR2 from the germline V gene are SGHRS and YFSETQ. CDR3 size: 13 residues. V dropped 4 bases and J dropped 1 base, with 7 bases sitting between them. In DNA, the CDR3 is TGCGCCAGCAGCGGGCAAGGCACAGATACGCAGTATTTT. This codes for CASSGQGTDTQYF.

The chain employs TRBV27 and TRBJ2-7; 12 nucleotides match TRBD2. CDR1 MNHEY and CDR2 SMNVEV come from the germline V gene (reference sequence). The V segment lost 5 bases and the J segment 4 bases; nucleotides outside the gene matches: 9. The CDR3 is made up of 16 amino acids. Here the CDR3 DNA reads TGTGCCAGCAGTGCTCCGGGACTAGCGGGTAGATACGAGCAGTACTTC. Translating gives CASSAPGLAGRYEQYF.

DNA of the CDR3: TGTGCCAGCTCACGGCCAGGACAGAATGGTGAGCAGTTCTTC. It specifies CASSRPGQNGEQFF. The J gene is TRBJ2-1, the V gene TRBV18; tentative D call: TRBD1 (6 bases). The CDR3 has 14 amino acids. From germline, CDR1 is KGHSH and CDR2 LQKENI. The V gene lost 4 bases and the J gene lost 9 bases, with 16 bases spanning the gap.

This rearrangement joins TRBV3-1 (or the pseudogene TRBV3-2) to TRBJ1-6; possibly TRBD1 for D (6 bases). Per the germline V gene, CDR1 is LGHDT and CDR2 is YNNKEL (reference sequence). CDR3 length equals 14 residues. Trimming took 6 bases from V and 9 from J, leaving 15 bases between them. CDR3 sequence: CASRDRGIGSPLHF. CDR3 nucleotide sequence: TGTGCCAGCAGGGACAGAGGCATTGGTTCACCCCTCCACTTT.

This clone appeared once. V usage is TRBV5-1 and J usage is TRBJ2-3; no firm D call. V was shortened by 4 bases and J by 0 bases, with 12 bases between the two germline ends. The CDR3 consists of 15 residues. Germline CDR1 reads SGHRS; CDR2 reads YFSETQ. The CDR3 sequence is CASSPEVISTDTQYF. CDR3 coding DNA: TGCGCCAGCAGCCCTGAGGTTATCAGCACAGATACGCAGTATTTT.

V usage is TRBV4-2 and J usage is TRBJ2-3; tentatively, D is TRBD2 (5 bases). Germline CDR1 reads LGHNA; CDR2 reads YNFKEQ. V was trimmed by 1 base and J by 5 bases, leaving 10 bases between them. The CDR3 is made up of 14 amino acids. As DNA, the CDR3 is TGTGCCAGCAGCCAAGGGAGTAGCGTAGATACGCAGTATTTT. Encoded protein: CASSQGSSVDTQYF.

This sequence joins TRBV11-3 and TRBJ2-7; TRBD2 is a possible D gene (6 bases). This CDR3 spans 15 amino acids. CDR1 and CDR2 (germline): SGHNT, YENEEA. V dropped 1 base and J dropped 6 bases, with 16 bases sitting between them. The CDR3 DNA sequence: TGTGCCAGCAGCTTAGGGGGCTTGCGGGACTCCGAGCAGTACTTC. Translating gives CASSLGGLRDSEQYF.